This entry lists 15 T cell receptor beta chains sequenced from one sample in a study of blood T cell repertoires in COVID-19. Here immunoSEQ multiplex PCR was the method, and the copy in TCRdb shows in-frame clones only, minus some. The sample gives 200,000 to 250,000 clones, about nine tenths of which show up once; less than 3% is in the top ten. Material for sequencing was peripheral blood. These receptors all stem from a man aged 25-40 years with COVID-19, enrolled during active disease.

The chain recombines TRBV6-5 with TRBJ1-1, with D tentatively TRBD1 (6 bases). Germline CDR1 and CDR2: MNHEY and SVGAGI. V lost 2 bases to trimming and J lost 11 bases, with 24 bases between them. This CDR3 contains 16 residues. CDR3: CASSYRPTGKVISAFF. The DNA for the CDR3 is TGTGCCAGCAGTTACCGTCCTACAGGGAAGGTCATAAGTGCTTTCTTT.

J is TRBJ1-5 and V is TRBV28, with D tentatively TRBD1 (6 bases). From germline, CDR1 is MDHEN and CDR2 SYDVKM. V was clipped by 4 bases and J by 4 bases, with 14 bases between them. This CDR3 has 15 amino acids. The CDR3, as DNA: TGTGCCAGCAGTTCCTCAGGGGTTGGGAATCAGCCCCAGCATTTT. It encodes CASSSSGVGNQPQHF.

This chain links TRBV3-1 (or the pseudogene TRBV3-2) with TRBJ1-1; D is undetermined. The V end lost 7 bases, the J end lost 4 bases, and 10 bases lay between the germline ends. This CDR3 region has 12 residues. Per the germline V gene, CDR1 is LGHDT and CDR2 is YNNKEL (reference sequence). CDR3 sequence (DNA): TGTGCCAGCACCGGAGAGGCCACTGAAGCTTTCTTT. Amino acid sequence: CASTGEATEAFF.

The CDR3 is CASSLSSGSPDTQYF. In DNA, the CDR3 is TGCGCCAGCAGCTTATCTAGCGGGAGCCCAGATACGCAGTATTTT. The chain combines TRBV5-1 with TRBJ2-3; 10 bases fit TRBD2. V trimming: 2 bases; J trimming: 4 bases; junction bases outside the gene matches: 4. The CDR3 has 15 amino acids. The germline V gene has CDR1 SGHRS and CDR2 YFSETQ.

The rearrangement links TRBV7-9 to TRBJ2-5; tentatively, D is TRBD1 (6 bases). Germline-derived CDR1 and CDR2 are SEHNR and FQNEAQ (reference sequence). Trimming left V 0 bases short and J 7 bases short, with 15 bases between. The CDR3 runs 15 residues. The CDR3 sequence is CASSLADWPRGTQYF. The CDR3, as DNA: TGTGCCAGCAGCTTAGCGGACTGGCCCAGGGGGACCCAGTACTTC.

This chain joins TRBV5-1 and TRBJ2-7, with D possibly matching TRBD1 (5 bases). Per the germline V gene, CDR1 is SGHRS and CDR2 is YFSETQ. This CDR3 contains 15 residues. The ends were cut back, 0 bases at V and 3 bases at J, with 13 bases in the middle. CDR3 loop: CASSLGRSRDYEQYF. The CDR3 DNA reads TGCGCCAGCAGCTTGGGTCGATCCAGGGACTACGAGCAGTACTTC.

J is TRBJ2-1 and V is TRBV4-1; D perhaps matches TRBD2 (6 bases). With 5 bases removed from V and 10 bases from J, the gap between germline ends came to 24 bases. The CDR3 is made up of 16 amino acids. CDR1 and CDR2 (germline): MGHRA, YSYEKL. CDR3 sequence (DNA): TGCGCCAGCAGCTTGGTGAAAGAGCGGACCGCGGGAGAGCAGTTCTTC. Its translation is CASSLVKERTAGEQFF.

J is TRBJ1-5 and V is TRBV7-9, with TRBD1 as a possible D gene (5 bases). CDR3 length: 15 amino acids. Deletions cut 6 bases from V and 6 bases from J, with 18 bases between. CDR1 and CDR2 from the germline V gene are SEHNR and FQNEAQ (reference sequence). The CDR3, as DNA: TGTGCCAGCAGTCAGGGCTCATTGGGGATTCAGCCCCAGCATTTT. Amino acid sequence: CASSQGSLGIQPQHF.

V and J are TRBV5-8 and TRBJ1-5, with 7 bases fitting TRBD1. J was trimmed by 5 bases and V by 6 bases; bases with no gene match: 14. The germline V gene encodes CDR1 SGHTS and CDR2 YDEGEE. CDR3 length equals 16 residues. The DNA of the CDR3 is TGTGCCAGCACCCACCTGGGCAGGGGGTCTCATCAGCCCCAGCATTTT. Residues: CASTHLGRGSHQPQHF. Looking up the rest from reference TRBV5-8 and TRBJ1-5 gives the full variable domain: EAGVTQSPTHLIKTRGQQATLRCSPISGHTSVYWYQQALGLGLQFLLWYDEGEERNRGNFPPRFSGRQFPNYSSELNVNALELEDSALYLCASTHLGRGSHQPQHFGDGTRLSIL.

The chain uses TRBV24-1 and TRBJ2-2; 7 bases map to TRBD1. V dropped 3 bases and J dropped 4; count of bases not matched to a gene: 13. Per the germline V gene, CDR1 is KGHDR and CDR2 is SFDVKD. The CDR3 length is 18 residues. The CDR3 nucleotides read TGTGCCACCAGTGATCCCTCAACAGGGGCAGGGAGCACCGGGGAGCTGTTTTTT. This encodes CATSDPSTGAGSTGELFF.

The CDR3 region is CASSSPGQRYTF. CDR3 coding DNA: TGTGCCAGCAGTTCTCCTGGACAGCGCTACACCTTC. The chain combines TRBV6-5 with TRBJ1-2, with D possibly TRBD1 on 6 matching bases. Germline assignment: CDR1 MNHEY and CDR2 SVGAGI. V was shortened by 4 bases and J by 9 bases, with 12 bases between the two germline ends. CDR3 length: 12 residues.

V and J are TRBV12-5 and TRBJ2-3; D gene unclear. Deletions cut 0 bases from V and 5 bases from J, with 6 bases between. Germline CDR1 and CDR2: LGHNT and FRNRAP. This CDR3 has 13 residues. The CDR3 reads CASGLVAIDTQYF. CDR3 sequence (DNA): TGTGCTAGTGGTTTGGTAGCGATAGATACGCAGTATTTT.

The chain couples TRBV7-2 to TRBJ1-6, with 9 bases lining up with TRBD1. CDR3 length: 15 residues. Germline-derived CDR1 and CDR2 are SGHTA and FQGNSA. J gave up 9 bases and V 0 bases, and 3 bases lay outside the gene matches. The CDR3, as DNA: TGTGCCAGCAGCTTAGCGGGACAGGGAACTTCACCCCTCCACTTT. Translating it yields CASSLAGQGTSPLHF.

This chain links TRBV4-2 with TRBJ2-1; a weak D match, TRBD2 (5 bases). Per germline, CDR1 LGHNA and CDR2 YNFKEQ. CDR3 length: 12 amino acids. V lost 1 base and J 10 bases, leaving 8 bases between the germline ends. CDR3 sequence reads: CASSQVPSEQFF. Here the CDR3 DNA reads TGTGCCAGCAGCCAAGTGCCTAGCGAGCAGTTCTTC.

In DNA, the CDR3 is TGTGCCAGCAGCTTCCAGGAAGCCATTAACACCGGGGAGCTGTTTTTT. Its protein is CASSFQEAINTGELFF. The chain links TRBV7-6 to TRBJ2-2, with unresolved D. V was pared by 3 bases and J by 2 bases, with 13 bases between. Germline assignment: CDR1 SGHVS and CDR2 FNYEAQ. The CDR3 spans 16 residues.